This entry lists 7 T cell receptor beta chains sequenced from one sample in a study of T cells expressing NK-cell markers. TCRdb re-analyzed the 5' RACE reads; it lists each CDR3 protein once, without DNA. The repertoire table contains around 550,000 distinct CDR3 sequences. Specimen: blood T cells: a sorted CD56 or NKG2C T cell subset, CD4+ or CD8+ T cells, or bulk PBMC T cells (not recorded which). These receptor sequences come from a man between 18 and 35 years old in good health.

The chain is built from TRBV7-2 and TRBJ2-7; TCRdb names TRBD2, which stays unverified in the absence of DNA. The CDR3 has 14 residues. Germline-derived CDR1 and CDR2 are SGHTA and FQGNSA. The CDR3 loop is CASSGTSGSEEQYF.

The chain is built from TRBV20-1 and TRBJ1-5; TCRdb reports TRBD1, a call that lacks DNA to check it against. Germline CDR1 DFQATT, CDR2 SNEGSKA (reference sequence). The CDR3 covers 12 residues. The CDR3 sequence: CSARKGYGPQHF.

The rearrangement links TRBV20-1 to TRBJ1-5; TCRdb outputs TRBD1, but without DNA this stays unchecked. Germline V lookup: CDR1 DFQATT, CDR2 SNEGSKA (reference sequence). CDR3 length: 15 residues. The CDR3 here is CSARDLRGQNQPQHF.

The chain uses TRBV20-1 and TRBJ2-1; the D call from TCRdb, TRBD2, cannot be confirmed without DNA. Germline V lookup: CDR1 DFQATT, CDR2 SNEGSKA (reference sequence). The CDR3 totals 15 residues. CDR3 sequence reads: CSAREAGGRYNEQFF.

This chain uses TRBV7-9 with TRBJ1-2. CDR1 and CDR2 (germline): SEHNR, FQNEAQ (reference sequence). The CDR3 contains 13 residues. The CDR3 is CASSLDAYQGYTF.

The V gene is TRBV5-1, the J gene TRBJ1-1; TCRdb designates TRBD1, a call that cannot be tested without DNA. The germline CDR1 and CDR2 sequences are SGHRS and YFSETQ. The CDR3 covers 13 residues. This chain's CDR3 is CASSLDGTGKAFF.

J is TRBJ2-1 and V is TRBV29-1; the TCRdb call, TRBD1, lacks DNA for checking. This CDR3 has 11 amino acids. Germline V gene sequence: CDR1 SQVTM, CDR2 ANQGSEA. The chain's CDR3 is CSAESGGVVVF.